The next 21 T cell receptor beta chains were all read from a single sample in a study of T cell repertoires in cytomegalovirus infection. These receptors have no known antigen. TCRdb re-called the reads through MiXCR, storing one row per CDR3 protein. Of around 710,000 distinct CDR3 sequences detected, about 28% appear once; the ten largest clones hold around 14%. Sequenced here: cultured CD8+ T cells from PBMCs, sampled from culture after CMV antigen stimulation. Receptors were obtained from a human donor in good health (CMV status not recorded). Some clones in this sample may be carry-over from other donors' samples.

Many counts were recorded for this clonotype. This chain links TRBV7-9 with TRBJ1-2, with D possibly being TRBD1 (6 bases). V lost 1 base to trimming and J lost 6 bases, with 15 bases between them. The CDR3 is 15 amino acids. CDR1 is SEHNR, CDR2 FQNEAQ, per germline (reference sequence). The CDR3 DNA is TGTGCCAGCAGCTTAGGGGCAGGGGACGTTGATGGCTACACCTTC. As protein: CASSLGAGDVDGYTF. Using reference TRBV7-9 and TRBJ1-2 for the parts outside the CDR3, the full variable domain is DTGVSQNPRHKITKRGQNVTFRCDPISEHNRLYWYRQTLGQGPEFLTYFQNEAQLEKSRLLSDRFSAERPKGSFSTLEIQRTEQGDSAMYLCASSLGAGDVDGYTFGSGTRLTVV.

This clonotype occurred once. The chain couples TRBV15 to TRBJ1-1; tentative D call: TRBD1 (6 bases). The CDR3 has 14 residues. Trimming took 4 bases from V and 1 from J, leaving 10 bases between them. Germline V gene data show CDR1 as LNHNV and CDR2 as YYDKDF (reference sequence). The CDR3: CATSKRTANTEAFF. The CDR3 region has the DNA TGTGCCACCAGCAAAAGGACAGCGAACACTGAAGCTTTCTTT.

V and J are TRBV27 and TRBJ1-5; tentatively, D is TRBD1 (6 bases). The CDR3 is 14 residues long. Germline CDR1 reads MNHEY; CDR2 reads SMNVEV (reference sequence). With 5 bases removed from V and 3 bases from J, the gap between germline ends came to 11 bases. The CDR3 DNA sequence: TGTGCCAGCAGTAGTCACAGGGTCAATCAGCCCCAGCATTTT. It is translated as CASSSHRVNQPQHF.

A few counts support this clonotype. The J gene is TRBJ2-1, the V gene TRBV6-5; 7 bases are shared with TRBD1. The V and J ends lost 7 bases and 7 bases, in that order; junction bases with no gene match: 7. Germline CDR1 reads MNHEY; CDR2 reads SVGAGI. This CDR3 has 13 amino acids. CDR3 coding DNA: TGTGCCAGCATACAAGGGGGCACGAATGAGCAGTTCTTC. Translating it yields CASIQGGTNEQFF.

The gene calls are TRBV5-6 and TRBJ2-7; D unresolved. The CDR3 sequence is 18 residues long. V dropped 3 bases and J dropped 0 bases, with 22 bases sitting between them. CDR1 and CDR2 (germline): SGHDT, YYEEEE. The CDR3 coding sequence is TGTGCCAGCAGCTCGGTCGCAGGTCCATCAGTCATCTCCTACGAGCAGTACTTC. Amino acid sequence: CASSSVAGPSVISYEQYF. Complete variable domain (other parts from reference TRBV5-6 and TRBJ2-7): DAGVTQSPTHLIKTRGQQVTLRCSPKSGHDTVSWYQQALGQGPQFIFQYYEEEERQRGNFPDRFSGHQFPNYSSELNVNALLLGDSALYLCASSSVAGPSVISYEQYFGPGTRLTVT.

The chain is built from TRBV9 and TRBJ1-5; D might be TRBD1 (6 bases). Germline V gene sequence: CDR1 SGDLS, CDR2 YYNGEE. The CDR3 has 12 residues. Trimming shortened V by 8 bases and J by 7 bases, and 13 bases separated the two germline ends. As DNA, the CDR3 is TGTGCCAGTAGCCAGGGGACCCAGCCCCAGCATTTT. Amino acid sequence: CASSQGTQPQHF.

This clonotype appeared a single time. The V and J genes are TRBV5-1 and TRBJ2-7; D is perhaps TRBD1 (5 bases). CDR1 is SGHRS and CDR2 is YFSETQ in the germline V gene. The CDR3 sequence is 13 residues long. Trimming stripped 1 base from V and 6 bases from J, with 11 bases between. The CDR3 sequence is CASSLHQGGEQYV. The DNA for the CDR3 is TGCGCCAGCAGCTTGCACCAGGGCGGCGAGCAGTACGTC.

The chain recombines TRBV20-1 with TRBJ2-6; D uncertain. CDR1 and CDR2 from the germline V gene are DFQATT and SNEGSKA (reference sequence). The CDR3 extends over 13 amino acids. V was clipped by 3 bases and J by 4 bases, with 7 bases between them. The CDR3 bases are TGCAGTGCTAGGCCGAGGGGGGCCAACGTCCTGACTTTC. Protein product: CSARPRGANVLTF.

Of note for this clonotype: A much more abundant neighbour one base away suggests this may be a read error. The chain is built from TRBV7-8 and TRBJ1-1, with TRBD1 as a possible D gene (6 bases). Germline CDR1 is SGHVS and CDR2 is FQNEAQ. CDR3 length equals 17 residues. The ends were cut back, 3 bases at V and 6 bases at J, with 23 bases in the middle. As DNA, the CDR3 is TGTGCCAGCAGCTTTATGGGCCGGGGGCAGTTGGACTCTGAAGCTTTCTTT. Its protein product is CASSFMGRGQLDSEAFF.

This chain uses TRBV6-2 or TRBV6-3 with TRBJ2-6, with D perhaps TRBD2 (5 bases). CDR1 is MNHEY, CDR2 SVGEGT, per germline. Trimming shortened V by 6 bases and J by 12 bases, and 12 bases separated the two germline ends. CDR3 length: 12 amino acids. CDR3 DNA sequence: TGTGCCAGCAGCCAGGACGGAGGCGTCCTGACTTTC. Translated: CASSQDGGVLTF.

The chain employs TRBV12-3 or TRBV12-4 and TRBJ2-7, with D perhaps given as TRBD1 or TRBD2 (6 bases each). V was shortened by 6 bases and J by 4 bases, with 31 bases between the two germline ends. The CDR3 extends over 19 amino acids. In DNA form, the CDR3 reads TGTGCCAGCAGACATACCGGAAACCCGACAGGCGGGGAACCGTACGAGCAGTACGTC. Residues: CASRHTGNPTGGEPYEQYV.

This clonotype has only a few counts. The chain couples TRBV19 to TRBJ1-2; D remains unclear. CDR1 LNHDA and CDR2 SQIVND come from the germline V gene (reference sequence). The CDR3 extends over 15 amino acids. The V and J ends lost 8 bases and 0 bases respectively, with 16 bases between them. The CDR3 loop is CASGETKWANYGYTF. The CDR3 DNA is TGTGCCAGTGGCGAGACGAAGTGGGCTAACTATGGCTACACCTTC.

This clonotype was seen a handful of times. The chain couples TRBV7-9 to TRBJ2-2, with 7 bases identical to TRBD1. CDR3 length: 16 residues. Germline V gene lookup returns CDR1 SEHNR and CDR2 FQNEAQ (reference sequence). V lost 5 bases and J lost 0; bases outside the gene matches: 6. CDR3: CASSRDRVSNTGELFF. The CDR3 DNA reads TGTGCCAGCAGCCGCGACAGGGTATCGAACACCGGGGAGCTGTTTTTT.

The chain links TRBV6-5 to TRBJ1-2; D gene unclear. Looked up from germline, CDR1 is MNHEY and CDR2 is SVGAGI. V was shortened by 0 bases and J by 4 bases, with 18 bases between the two germline ends. The CDR3 totals 17 residues. The CDR3 DNA reads as TGTGCCAGCAGTTACTCGTTTTCCGTAAGAGGCGGCTATGGCTACACCTTC. This translates into CASSYSFSVRGGYGYTF.

The V gene is TRBV10-3, the J gene TRBJ1-2, with 7 bases fitting TRBD1. The CDR3 consists of 13 residues. Germline V CDR1 and CDR2: ENHRY, SYGVKD. The V segment lost 6 bases and the J segment 3 bases; nucleotides outside the gene matches: 4. The CDR3 DNA follows: TGTGCCATCAGGATTGGGACAGACTATGGCTACACCTTC. This encodes CAIRIGTDYGYTF.

The chain combines TRBV7-9 with TRBJ2-7; 9 nucleotides match TRBD2. CDR3 length: 15 residues. Unmatched junction bases numbered 9, after V lost 5 bases and J lost 4 bases. Germline V lookup: CDR1 SEHNR, CDR2 FQNEAQ (reference sequence). The DNA for the CDR3 is TGTGCCAGCAGCCCTCTAGCGGGGATAGTGTACGAGCAGTACTTC. Its translation: CASSPLAGIVYEQYF.

This chain joins TRBV7-2 and TRBJ2-7; 7 bases match TRBD2. Per germline, CDR1 SGHTA and CDR2 FQGNSA. V dropped 5 bases and J dropped 2; count of bases not matched to a gene: 9. The CDR3 has 15 residues. The CDR3 DNA is TGTGCCAGCAGCCAGACTCGGGGGGTAGCCTACGAGCAGTACTTC. It codes for CASSQTRGVAYEQYF.

This clonotype was observed at least ten times. The chain combines TRBV10-3 with TRBJ1-2; D gene ambiguous. CDR1 and CDR2 (germline): ENHRY, SYGVKD. Trimming took off 0 bases at V and 1 base at J, with 6 bases between the two ends. The CDR3 has 14 amino acids. CDR3 region: CAISESIVNYGYTF. CDR3 coding DNA: TGTGCCATCAGTGAGTCCATAGTTAACTATGGCTACACCTTC.

This clonotype has ten or more counts. CDR3 DNA sequence: TGTGCCAGCAGCTTGGGGGGACTAGGATCGTACAATGAGCAGTTCTTC. Its protein product is CASSLGGLGSYNEQFF. This sequence joins TRBV7-8 and TRBJ2-1; 8 positions agree with TRBD2. Germline CDR1 SGHVS, CDR2 FQNEAQ. The V gene end was trimmed by 3 bases and the J gene end by 4 bases; junction bases not matched to a gene: 8. The CDR3 is 16 residues long.

This clonotype was counted only a few times. This chain connects TRBV28 to TRBJ1-5; D might be TRBD1 (5 bases). The length of the CDR3 is 15 residues. CDR1 is MDHEN, CDR2 SYDVKM, per germline. With 1 base removed from V and 7 bases from J, the gap between germline ends came to 14 bases. The CDR3 DNA sequence: TGTGCCAGCAGTTTATCTACGAAAGGGGAACAGCCCCAGCATTTT. Translated: CASSLSTKGEQPQHF.

The V and J genes are TRBV14 and TRBJ2-3; tentatively, D is TRBD1 or TRBD2 (7 bases each). The CDR3 consists of 14 residues. Trimming removed 2 bases from V and 6 bases from J, with 12 bases in between. Germline-derived CDR1 and CDR2 are SGHDN and FVKESK. As DNA, the CDR3 is TGTGCCAGCAGCCAATGGGAGGGGGCGGATACGCAGTATTTT. It encodes CASSQWEGADTQYF.